This entry lists 26 T cell receptor beta chains sequenced from one sample in a study of T cells after yellow fever vaccination. TCRdb re-called the 5' RACE reads through MiXCR, storing one row per CDR3 protein. The data hold 450,000 to 600,000 distinct CDR3 sequences, with roughly a sixth observed a single time. This sample comprised PBMCs, obtained 5 days after the first yellow fever vaccination. The receptors originated from a man between 18 and 35 years old who received the YFV17D yellow fever vaccine.

The chain joins TRBV4-2 to TRBJ1-2, with 9 bases identical to TRBD1. Germline lookup yields CDR1 LGHNA and CDR2 YNFKEQ. This CDR3 is 15 amino acids long. V lost 0 bases to trimming and J lost 4 bases; unmatched junction nucleotides: 3. The CDR3 bases are TGTGCCAGCAGCCAAGAAGTGGGACAGGGCTATGGCTACACCTTC. It translates to CASSQEVGQGYGYTF.

The V gene is TRBV20-1, the J gene TRBJ2-5, with D tentatively TRBD2 (6 bases). The CDR3 is 12 amino acids. Germline CDR1 reads DFQATT; CDR2 reads SNEGSKA (reference sequence). This CDR3 is CSTEGGFGTQYF. The CDR3 nucleotides read TGCAGCACTGAAGGAGGGTTTGGGACCCAGTACTTC.

V gene TRBV7-9 combines with J gene TRBJ2-2, with D hard to call. V shed 4 bases and J shed 7 bases, with 10 bases lying between them. The CDR3 has 13 amino acids. Germline V gene sequence: CDR1 SEHNR, CDR2 FQNEAQ (reference sequence). In DNA form, the CDR3 reads TGTGCCAGCAGCTGGGCGGTTGACGGGGAGCTGTTTTTT. It encodes CASSWAVDGELFF.

This rearrangement joins TRBV6-6 to TRBJ1-4; D not resolved. V gave up 9 bases and J gave up 3 bases, with 11 bases separating them. This CDR3 region has 13 residues. The germline gives CDR1 MNHNY, CDR2 SVGAGI (reference sequence). CDR3 nucleotide sequence: TGTGCCAGTAAGACGACGCCTAATGAAAAACTGTTTTTT. This gives the protein CASKTTPNEKLFF.

The gene calls are TRBV6-1 and TRBJ1-5, with D perhaps TRBD1 (6 bases). Germline loops: CDR1 MNHNS, CDR2 SASEGT. V was shortened by 7 bases and J by 5 bases, with 12 bases between the two germline ends. This CDR3 spans 13 amino acids. The CDR3, as DNA: TGTGCCAGCAAAGGGGGGATATATCAGCCCCAGCATTTT. As protein: CASKGGIYQPQHF.

The chain couples TRBV27 to TRBJ2-2; D might be TRBD2 (7 bases). The CDR3 is made up of 16 amino acids. Germline V gives CDR1 MNHEY, CDR2 SMNVEV (reference sequence). V lost 4 bases and J lost 5, with 17 bases in between. The CDR3 nucleotides read TGTGCCAGCAGTTCGAGCTACAGGGAGGGGACCGGGGAGCTGTTTTTT. Its protein is CASSSSYREGTGELFF.

This chain uses TRBV2 with TRBJ2-3; D is possibly TRBD1 or TRBD2 (6 bases each). Germline loops: CDR1 SNHLY, CDR2 FYNNEI. The CDR3 contains 14 residues. V lost 8 bases and J 6 bases, leaving 18 bases between the germline ends. The CDR3 region has the DNA TGTGCCAGCGGGGGACAAGGGGAGGATGATACGCAGTATTTT. Its translation is CASGGQGEDDTQYF.

The chain joins TRBV6-5 to TRBJ2-7; 10 bases align to TRBD1. The germline V gene has CDR1 MNHEY and CDR2 SVGAGI. The CDR3 has 15 residues. Germline trimming cut 2 bases from V and 2 bases from J; bases unmatched to any gene: 3. CDR3 sequence: CASSYRGQGAYEQYF. CDR3 in DNA: TGTGCCAGCAGTTACCGTGGACAGGGGGCCTACGAGCAGTACTTC.

This clonotype showed up many times. V and J are TRBV7-6 and TRBJ2-3, with D tentatively TRBD1 or TRBD2 (5 bases each). The V end lost 1 base, the J end lost 4 bases, and 12 bases lay between the germline ends. The CDR3 sequence is 15 residues long. Germline V CDR1 and CDR2: SGHVS, FNYEAQ. For the CDR3, the DNA is TGTGCCAGCAGCTTAGGTCTGGGGGTGGCAGATACGCAGTATTTT. Its translation is CASSLGLGVADTQYF.

The chain recombines TRBV6-1 with TRBJ1-5, with TRBD1 matching over 7 bases. CDR1 and CDR2 (germline): MNHNS, SASEGT. The V and J ends lost 6 bases and 6 bases, in that order; junction bases with no gene match: 14. The CDR3 totals 16 residues. DNA for the CDR3: TGTGCCAGCAGCCCCACTCCAGGGGGTTTAAGTCAGCCCCAGCATTTT. It codes for CASSPTPGGLSQPQHF.

The chain is built from TRBV4-3 and TRBJ1-3; 7 bases match TRBD1. Germline assignment: CDR1 LGHNA and CDR2 YSLEER. V gave up 4 bases and J gave up 8 bases; unmatched junction bases: 8. The CDR3 extends over 14 amino acids. CDR3 loop: CASSPGQQYDTIYF. The CDR3 DNA reads TGCGCCAGCAGCCCGGGACAGCAATATGACACCATATATTTT.

Only a few counts were recorded for this clonotype. This chain uses TRBV28 with TRBJ2-1; TRBD2 aligns across 10 bases. Trimming cost V 4 bases and J 5 bases; bases outside gene matches: 5. Germline assignment: CDR1 MDHEN and CDR2 SYDVKM. The CDR3 contains 15 residues. The CDR3 loop reads CASSSAGGLNNEQFF. CDR3 DNA sequence: TGTGCCAGCAGTTCAGCGGGGGGGCTAAACAATGAGCAGTTCTTC.

This clonotype has a handful of counts. The chain has TRBV9 and TRBJ1-1; 9 nucleotides line up with TRBD1. The CDR3 runs to 15 residues. Germline V gene data show CDR1 as SGDLS and CDR2 as YYNGEE. V lost 4 bases and J lost 1; bases outside the gene matches: 5. DNA for the CDR3: TGTGCCAGCAGCATCACAGGGGGCCCGAACACTGAAGCTTTCTTT. This encodes CASSITGGPNTEAFF.

This clonotype was seen more than once but under ten times. V is TRBV6-1 and J is TRBJ2-5, with D perhaps matching TRBD1 or TRBD2 (5 bases each). The CDR3 consists of 13 residues. Germline lookup yields CDR1 MNHNS and CDR2 SASEGT. Deletions cut 11 bases from V and 2 bases from J, with 15 bases between. DNA for the CDR3: TGTGCCGCTTACCGGGACCTTCAAGAGACCCAGTACTTC. Its translation is CAAYRDLQETQYF.

The CDR3 loop is CAWSVRGQGDYTF. CDR3 nucleotides: TGTGCCTGGAGTGTAAGGGGACAGGGGGACTACACCTTC. The chain links TRBV30 to TRBJ1-2; 11 nucleotides align to TRBD1. This CDR3 is 13 amino acids long. V lost 0 bases, J lost 10 bases, and 4 bases stayed unmatched. The V gene's germline CDR1 is GTSNPN and CDR2 SVGIG (reference sequence).

The chain carries TRBV9 and TRBJ2-2; TRBD1 agrees at 9 bases. Germline CDR1 and CDR2: SGDLS and YYNGEE. The junction had 0 bases not matched to a gene; V was cut back by 0 bases and J by 3 bases. CDR3 size: 15 residues. Written as DNA, the CDR3 is TGTGCCAGCAGCGTAGGGGACAGGGACACCGGGGAGCTGTTTTTT. This codes for CASSVGDRDTGELFF.

The chain is built from TRBV12-3 or TRBV12-4 and TRBJ1-1; D possibly corresponds to TRBD1 (6 bases). Trimming cost V 2 bases and J 5 bases, with 15 bases left between them. The CDR3 sequence is 15 residues long. CDR3 sequence reads: CASSLLRGLVTEAFF. The CDR3 DNA sequence: TGTGCCAGCAGTTTATTGCGGGGGCTGGTTACTGAAGCTTTCTTT.

The chain employs TRBV5-6 and TRBJ2-5, with TRBD1 matching 8 bases. The germline V gene encodes CDR1 SGHDT and CDR2 YYEEEE. With 0 bases clipped from V and 1 base from J, the junction kept 8 bases outside the gene matches. CDR3 length: 17 residues. DNA of the CDR3: TGTGCCAGCAGCTTGGCTCCGGGACAGGTATTCCAAGAGACCCAGTACTTC. Amino acid sequence: CASSLAPGQVFQETQYF. Combining the CDR3 with reference TRBV5-6 and TRBJ2-5 gives the whole variable domain DAGVTQSPTHLIKTRGQQVTLRCSPKSGHDTVSWYQQALGQGPQFIFQYYEEEERQRGNFPDRFSGHQFPNYSSELNVNALLLGDSALYLCASSLAPGQVFQETQYFGPGTRLLVL.

In this sample, this clonotype turned up a few times. V gene TRBV6-2 or TRBV6-3 combines with J gene TRBJ2-7; D may correspond to TRBD1 or TRBD2 (6 bases each). Deletions cut 9 bases from V and 5 bases from J, with 20 bases between. Germline V lookup: CDR1 MNHEY, CDR2 SVGEGT. This CDR3 has 14 amino acids. CDR3 residues: CASPGRQGMDEQYV. As DNA, the CDR3 is TGTGCCAGTCCGGGGAGGCAGGGGATGGACGAGCAGTACGTC.

This clonotype was seen a few times. The rearrangement uses TRBV7-6 and TRBJ2-7, with D perhaps TRBD1 (7 bases). V lost 5 bases and J lost 2, with 16 bases in between. CDR1 and CDR2 (germline): SGHVS, FNYEAQ. The CDR3 runs 15 residues. The CDR3 region is CASSQGGLIPYEQYF. The CDR3 bases are TGTGCCAGCAGCCAGGGGGGACTCATCCCCTACGAGCAGTACTTC.

This clonotype was found many times. CDR3 in amino acids: CASSDRTGAIDEQFF. For the CDR3, the DNA is TGTGCCAGCAGTGACCGGACAGGGGCAATCGATGAGCAGTTCTTC. The rearrangement joins TRBV6-4 to TRBJ2-1, with 9 positions matching TRBD1. Germline V lookup: CDR1 MRHNA, CDR2 SNTAGT. CDR3 length: 15 residues. V lost 2 bases and J lost 8; bases outside the gene matches: 7.

The CDR3, as DNA: TGTGCCACCAGCAATCGGAAGGTGGAAGAGACCCAGTACTTC. It codes for CATSNRKVEETQYF. The chain uses TRBV15 and TRBJ2-5, with no clear D. Trimming removed 4 bases from V and 3 bases from J, with 12 bases in between. This CDR3 spans 14 amino acids. Germline CDR1 is LNHNV and CDR2 is YYDKDF (reference sequence).

This clonotype has only a few counts. The chain uses TRBV5-6 and TRBJ1-1, with D possibly being TRBD1 (6 bases). Trimming removed 3 bases at V and 0 bases at J, with 9 bases between. This CDR3 contains 14 residues. Germline V gene lookup returns CDR1 SGHDT and CDR2 YYEEEE. CDR3 protein: CASSWGGMNTEAFF. CDR3 in DNA: TGTGCCAGCAGCTGGGGGGGCATGAACACTGAAGCTTTCTTT.

The genes are TRBV4-1 and TRBJ2-4; perhaps D is TRBD1 or TRBD2 (6 bases each). From germline, CDR1 is MGHRA and CDR2 YSYEKL. Trimming removed 5 bases from V and 0 bases from J, with 14 bases in between. This CDR3 spans 16 amino acids. The CDR3 nucleotides read TGCGCCAGCAGCTCTACAGGGAGGAGAGCCAAAAACATTCAGTACTTC. Its translation is CASSSTGRRAKNIQYF.

V is TRBV12-3 or TRBV12-4 and J is TRBJ1-5; unclear D gene. This CDR3 is built from 13 residues. The germline V and J ends were trimmed by 4 bases and 3 bases, with 7 bases remaining between them. The CDR3 sequence is CASSYSPNQPQHF. CDR3 sequence (DNA): TGTGCCAGCAGTTACAGCCCCAATCAGCCCCAGCATTTT.

This clonotype was recorded a few times. This rearrangement joins TRBV29-1 to TRBJ1-2; D is undetermined. V was cut by 3 bases and J by 10 bases, with 9 bases left in between. Germline CDR1 SQVTM, CDR2 ANQGSEA. The length of the CDR3 is 10 residues. The CDR3 DNA reads as TGCAGCGTTGACATGGCCCCCTACACCTTC. Protein: CSVDMAPYTF.